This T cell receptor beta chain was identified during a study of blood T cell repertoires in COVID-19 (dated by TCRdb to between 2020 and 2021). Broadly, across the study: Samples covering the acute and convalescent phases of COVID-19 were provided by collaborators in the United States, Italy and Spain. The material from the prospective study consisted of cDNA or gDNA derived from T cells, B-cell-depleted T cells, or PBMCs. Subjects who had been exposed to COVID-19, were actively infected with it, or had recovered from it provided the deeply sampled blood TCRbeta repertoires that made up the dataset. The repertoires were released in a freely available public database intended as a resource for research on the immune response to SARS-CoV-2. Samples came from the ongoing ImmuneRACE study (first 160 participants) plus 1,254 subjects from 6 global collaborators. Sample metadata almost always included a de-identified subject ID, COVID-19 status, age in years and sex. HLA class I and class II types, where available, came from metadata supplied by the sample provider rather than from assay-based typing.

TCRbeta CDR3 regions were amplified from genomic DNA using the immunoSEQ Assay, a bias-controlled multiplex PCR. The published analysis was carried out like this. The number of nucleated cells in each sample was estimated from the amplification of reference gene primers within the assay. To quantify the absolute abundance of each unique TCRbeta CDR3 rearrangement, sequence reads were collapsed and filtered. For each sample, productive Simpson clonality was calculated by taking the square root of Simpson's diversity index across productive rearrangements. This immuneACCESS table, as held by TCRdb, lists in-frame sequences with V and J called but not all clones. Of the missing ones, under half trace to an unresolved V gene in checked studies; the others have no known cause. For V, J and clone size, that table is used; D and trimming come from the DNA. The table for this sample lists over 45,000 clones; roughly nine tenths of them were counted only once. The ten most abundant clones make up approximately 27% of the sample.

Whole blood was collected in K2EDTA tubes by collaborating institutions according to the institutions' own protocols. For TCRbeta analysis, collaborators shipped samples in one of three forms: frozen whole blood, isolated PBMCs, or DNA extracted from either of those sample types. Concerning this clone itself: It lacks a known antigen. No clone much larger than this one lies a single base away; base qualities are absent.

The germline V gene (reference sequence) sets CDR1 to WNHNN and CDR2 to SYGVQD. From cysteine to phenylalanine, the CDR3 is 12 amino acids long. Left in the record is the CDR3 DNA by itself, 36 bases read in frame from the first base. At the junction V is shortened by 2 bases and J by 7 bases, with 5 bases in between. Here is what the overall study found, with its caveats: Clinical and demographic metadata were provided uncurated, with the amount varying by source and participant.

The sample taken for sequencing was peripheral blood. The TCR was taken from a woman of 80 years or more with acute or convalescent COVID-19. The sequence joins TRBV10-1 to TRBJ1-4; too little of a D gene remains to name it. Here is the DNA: TGCGCCAGCAGTGAGGGGAGTGAAAAACTGTTTTTT. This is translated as CASSEGSEKLFF.